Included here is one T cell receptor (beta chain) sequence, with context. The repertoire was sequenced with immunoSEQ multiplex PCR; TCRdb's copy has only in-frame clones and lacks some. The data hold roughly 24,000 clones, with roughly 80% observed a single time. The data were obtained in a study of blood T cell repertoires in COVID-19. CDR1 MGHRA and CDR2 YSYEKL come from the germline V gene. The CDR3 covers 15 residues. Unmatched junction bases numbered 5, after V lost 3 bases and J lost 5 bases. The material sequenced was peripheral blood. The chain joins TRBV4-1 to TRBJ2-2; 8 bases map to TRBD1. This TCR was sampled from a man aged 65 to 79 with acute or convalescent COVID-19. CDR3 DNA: TGCGCCAGCAGCCAGACAGGGGCCGGGACCGGGGAGCTGTTTTTT. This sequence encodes CASSQTGAGTGELFF.